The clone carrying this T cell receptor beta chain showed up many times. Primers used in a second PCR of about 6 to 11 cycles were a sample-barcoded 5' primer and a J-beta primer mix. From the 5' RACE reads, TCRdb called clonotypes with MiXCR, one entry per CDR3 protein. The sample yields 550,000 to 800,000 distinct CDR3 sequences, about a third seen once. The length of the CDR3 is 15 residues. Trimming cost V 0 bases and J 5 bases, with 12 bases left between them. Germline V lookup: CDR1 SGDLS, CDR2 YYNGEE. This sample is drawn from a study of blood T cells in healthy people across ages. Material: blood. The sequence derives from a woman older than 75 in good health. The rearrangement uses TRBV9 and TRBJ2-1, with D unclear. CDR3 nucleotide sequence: TGTGCCAGCAGCGTAGTTCCGGAAGCCCACAATGAGCAGTTCTTC. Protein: CASSVVPEAHNEQFF.